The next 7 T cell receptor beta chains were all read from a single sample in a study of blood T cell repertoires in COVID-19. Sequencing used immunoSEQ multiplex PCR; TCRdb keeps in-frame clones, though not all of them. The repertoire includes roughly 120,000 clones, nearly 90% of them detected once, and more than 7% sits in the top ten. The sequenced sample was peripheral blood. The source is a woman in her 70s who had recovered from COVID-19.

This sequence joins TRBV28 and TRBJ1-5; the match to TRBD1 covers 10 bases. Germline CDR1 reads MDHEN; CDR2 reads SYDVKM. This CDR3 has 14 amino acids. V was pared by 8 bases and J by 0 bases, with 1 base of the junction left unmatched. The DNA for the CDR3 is TGTGCCAGCGGGACAGGGGCTAGCAATCAGCCCCAGCATTTT. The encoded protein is CASGTGASNQPQHF. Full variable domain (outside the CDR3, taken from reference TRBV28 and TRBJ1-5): DVKVTQSSRYLVKRTGEKVFLECVQDMDHENMFWYRQDPGLGLRLIYFSYDVKMKEKGDIPEGYSVSREKKERFSLILESASTNQTSMYLCASGTGASNQPQHFGDGTRLSIL.

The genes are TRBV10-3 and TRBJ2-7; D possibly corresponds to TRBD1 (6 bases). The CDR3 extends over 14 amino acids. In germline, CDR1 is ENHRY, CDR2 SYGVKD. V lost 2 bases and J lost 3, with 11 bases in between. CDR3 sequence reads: CAISERTAIYEQYF. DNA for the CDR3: TGTGCCATCAGTGAGAGGACAGCAATCTACGAGCAGTACTTC.

CDR3 in DNA: TGTGCCAGCAGCTTAGCGCGTGTAAGCTATGGCTACACCTTC. Residues: CASSLARVSYGYTF. The V call is TRBV7-2, the J call TRBJ1-2, with unresolved D. V was pared by 0 bases and J by 4 bases, with 9 bases between. This CDR3 is built from 14 residues. CDR1 is SGHTA, CDR2 FQGNSA, per germline.

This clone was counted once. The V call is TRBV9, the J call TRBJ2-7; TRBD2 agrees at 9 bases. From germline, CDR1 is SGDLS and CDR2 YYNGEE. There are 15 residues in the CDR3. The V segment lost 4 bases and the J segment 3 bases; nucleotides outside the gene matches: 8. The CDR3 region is CASSPTGTSLYEQYF. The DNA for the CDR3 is TGTGCCAGCAGCCCTACCGGGACTAGCCTCTACGAGCAGTACTTC.

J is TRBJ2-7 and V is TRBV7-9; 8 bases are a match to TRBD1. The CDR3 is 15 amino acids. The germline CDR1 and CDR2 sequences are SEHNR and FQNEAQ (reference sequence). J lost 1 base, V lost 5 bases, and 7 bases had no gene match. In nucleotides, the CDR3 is TGTGCCAGCAGCCCCCGGACAGGGCAGTCCTACGAGCAGTACTTC. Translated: CASSPRTGQSYEQYF.

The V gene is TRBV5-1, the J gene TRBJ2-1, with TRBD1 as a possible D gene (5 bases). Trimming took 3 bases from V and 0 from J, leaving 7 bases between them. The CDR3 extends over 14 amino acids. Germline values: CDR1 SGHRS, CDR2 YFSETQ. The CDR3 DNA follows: TGCGCCAGCAGCTGGGGCAGCTCCTACAATGAGCAGTTCTTC. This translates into CASSWGSSYNEQFF.

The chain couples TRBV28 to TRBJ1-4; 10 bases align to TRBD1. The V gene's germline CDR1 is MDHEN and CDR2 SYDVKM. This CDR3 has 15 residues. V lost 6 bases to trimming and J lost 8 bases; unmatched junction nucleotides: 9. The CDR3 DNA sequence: TGTGCCAGCAGCACAACCGGGACAGGGGACGAAAAACTGTTTTTT. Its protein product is CASSTTGTGDEKLFF. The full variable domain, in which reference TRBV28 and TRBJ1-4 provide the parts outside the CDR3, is DVKVTQSSRYLVKRTGEKVFLECVQDMDHENMFWYRQDPGLGLRLIYFSYDVKMKEKGDIPEGYSVSREKKERFSLILESASTNQTSMYLCASSTTGTGDEKLFFGSGTQLSVL.